What follows are 25 T cell receptor beta chains derived from one specimen sequenced in a study of blood T cell repertoires in COVID-19. Here immunoSEQ multiplex PCR was the method, and the copy in TCRdb shows in-frame clones only, minus some. Seen here are 200,000 or so clones, about 85% observed once, and the top ten hold approximately 0.97%. The material sequenced was peripheral blood. The receptors here all came from a man aged 55 to 69 with COVID-19, enrolled during active disease.

The rearrangement uses TRBV5-1 and TRBJ2-1; 12 bases are shared with TRBD2. The V and J ends lost 1 base and 6 bases, in that order; junction bases with no gene match: 2. Germline V gives CDR1 SGHRS, CDR2 YFSETQ. The CDR3 loop spans 15 amino acids. In nucleotides, the CDR3 is TGCGCCAGCAGCTTGCTAGCGGGAGGGCCCAATGAGCAGTTCTTC. It encodes CASSLLAGGPNEQFF.

This clone was found a few times. DNA for the CDR3: TGTGCCAGCAGCCCTCACAGATCAACACTGAACACTGAAGCTTTCTTT. It is translated as CASSPHRSTLNTEAFF. The rearrangement uses TRBV14 and TRBJ1-1; D remains unclear. The CDR3 has 16 residues. V lost 4 bases, J lost 0 bases, and 15 bases lay in between. In germline, CDR1 is SGHDN, CDR2 FVKESK.

The chain employs TRBV29-1 and TRBJ2-3; 7 bases fit TRBD1. Germline CDR1 reads SQVTM; CDR2 reads ANQGSEA. The CDR3 loop spans 12 amino acids. The V gene end was trimmed by 4 bases and the J gene end by 3 bases; junction bases not matched to a gene: 1. The CDR3, as DNA: TGCAGCGTTGGGGGACAGACAGATACGCAGTATTTT. Protein: CSVGGQTDTQYF.

This clone occurred once. The gene calls are TRBV9 and TRBJ2-3; D possibly corresponds to TRBD2 (7 bases). V was trimmed by 6 bases and J by 0 bases, leaving 17 bases between them. Per the germline V gene, CDR1 is SGDLS and CDR2 is YYNGEE. The CDR3 is made up of 16 amino acids. The CDR3 nucleotides are TGTGCCAGCAACCGAGGGGGGAGGGCGAGCACAGATACGCAGTATTTT. Translation gives CASNRGGRASTDTQYF.

The chain combines TRBV4-1 with TRBJ2-3, with D tentatively TRBD2 (6 bases). The V and J ends lost 0 bases and 6 bases respectively, with 16 bases between them. This CDR3 has 16 residues. Germline values: CDR1 MGHRA, CDR2 YSYEKL. CDR3 residues: CASSQDAPAGRDTQYF. For the CDR3, the DNA is TGCGCCAGCAGCCAAGATGCGCCCGCGGGGCGGGATACGCAGTATTTT.

The rearrangement uses TRBV11-2 and TRBJ1-2, with D unresolved. Germline V gene lookup returns CDR1 SGHAT and CDR2 FQNNGV. This CDR3 is built from 15 residues. The germline V and J ends were trimmed by 2 bases and 4 bases, with 14 bases remaining between them. This chain's CDR3 is CASSLRREGPYGYTF. The CDR3 region has the DNA TGTGCCAGCAGCTTACGGCGGGAAGGGCCCTATGGCTACACCTTC.

The CDR3: CASSIKGTGGIMSYGYTF. The CDR3 nucleotides are TGTGCCAGTAGTATTAAAGGTACAGGGGGAATAATGAGCTATGGCTACACCTTC. The chain links TRBV19 to TRBJ1-2; 8 nucleotides agree with TRBD1. The CDR3 has 18 residues. With 3 bases clipped from V and 4 bases from J, the junction kept 16 bases outside the gene matches. CDR1 and CDR2 from the germline V gene are LNHDA and SQIVND (reference sequence).

This rearrangement joins TRBV7-8 to TRBJ1-6; perhaps TRBD1 as D (6 bases). CDR1 and CDR2 from the germline V gene are SGHVS and FQNEAQ. The CDR3 consists of 15 residues. Between the trimmed V and J ends, which lost 3 bases and 7 bases, there was a span of 13 bases. This CDR3 reads CASSFRSRGNSPLHF. DNA of the CDR3: TGTGCCAGCAGCTTCAGGAGCAGGGGAAATTCACCCCTCCACTTT.

The chain joins TRBV19 to TRBJ1-2; the match to TRBD1 covers 7 bases. The germline CDR1 and CDR2 sequences are LNHDA and SQIVND (reference sequence). V shed 6 bases, J shed 3 bases, and the junction held 4 bases outside the gene matches. The CDR3 consists of 13 residues. The CDR3 region has the DNA TGTGCCAGTAGCAGACAGGGCCACTATGGCTACACCTTC. This translates into CASSRQGHYGYTF.

The V and J genes are TRBV2 and TRBJ2-7; 9 nucleotides line up with TRBD1. The V and J ends lost 6 bases and 4 bases, in that order; junction bases with no gene match: 7. Germline V gene sequence: CDR1 SNHLY, CDR2 FYNNEI. CDR3 length: 14 amino acids. The CDR3 bases are TGTGCCAGCAGGGACAGGGGTGGTATTTACGAGCAGTACTTC. It translates to CASRDRGGIYEQYF.

This sequence joins TRBV6-5 and TRBJ1-4, with 9 bases matching TRBD1. This CDR3 comprises 15 residues. V lost 5 bases and J lost 10; bases outside the gene matches: 11. From germline, CDR1 is MNHEY and CDR2 SVGAGI. CDR3 in DNA: TGTGCCAGCAGTCCAACCGGGACAGGGCTGGTAAAACTGTTTTTT. It codes for CASSPTGTGLVKLFF.

This chain links TRBV25-1 with TRBJ2-7; 8 bases are a match to TRBD1. CDR1 is MGHDK and CDR2 is SYGVNS in the germline V gene. Trimming removed 8 bases from V and 2 bases from J; junction bases left unmatched: 5. The length of the CDR3 is 13 residues. CDR3 nucleotide sequence: TGTGCCAGCGCCCGACAGGGGACCTACGAGCAGTACTTC. The encoded protein is CASARQGTYEQYF.

The chain uses TRBV27 and TRBJ1-6; 9 nucleotides align to TRBD1. This CDR3 comprises 13 residues. Germline lookup yields CDR1 MNHEY and CDR2 SMNVEV (reference sequence). V gave up 6 bases and J gave up 8 bases; unmatched junction bases: 2. CDR3 DNA sequence: TGTGCCAGCAGACAGGGGGCGTATTCACCCCTCCACTTT. This gives the protein CASRQGAYSPLHF.

The rearrangement uses TRBV27 and TRBJ1-2; 9 nucleotides agree with TRBD1. The V gene's germline CDR1 is MNHEY and CDR2 SMNVEV (reference sequence). The length of the CDR3 is 13 residues. V was pared by 4 bases and J by 8 bases, with 5 bases of the junction left unmatched. The CDR3 region is CASSSRQGVGYTF. Written as DNA, the CDR3 is TGTGCCAGCAGTTCCCGACAGGGGGTAGGCTACACCTTC.

V gene TRBV11-2 combines with J gene TRBJ2-2, with D perhaps matching TRBD1 (6 bases). Germline CDR1 reads SGHAT; CDR2 reads FQNNGV. V lost 0 bases and J lost 5, with 16 bases in between. This CDR3 is 17 amino acids long. CDR3 sequence: CASSLDLPQGRTGELFF. For the CDR3, the DNA is TGTGCCAGCAGCTTAGATTTGCCCCAGGGGAGAACCGGGGAGCTGTTTTTT.

This clone was detected once. The rearrangement links TRBV12-3 or TRBV12-4 to TRBJ2-7, with 7 bases that match TRBD1. The CDR3 spans 13 residues. The ends lost 0 bases at V and 10 bases at J; junction bases unmatched: 6. CDR3 coding DNA: TGTGCCAGCAGTTTAGCAGGGGGCGCAAGTCAGTACTTC. It yields the protein CASSLAGGASQYF.

Only one count was recorded for this clone. The V call is TRBV11-2, the J call TRBJ2-3; D possibly corresponds to TRBD1 (5 bases). Germline lookup yields CDR1 SGHAT and CDR2 FQNNGV. This CDR3 contains 16 residues. The V end lost 5 bases, the J end lost 3 bases, and 18 bases lay between the germline ends. This chain's CDR3 is CASSSPKGMGTDTQYF. CDR3 DNA sequence: TGTGCCAGCAGCAGCCCTAAGGGGATGGGGACAGATACGCAGTATTTT.

V usage is TRBV9 and J usage is TRBJ1-2; tentatively, D is TRBD1 (6 bases). Germline V gives CDR1 SGDLS, CDR2 YYNGEE. V lost 3 bases and J 4 bases, leaving 16 bases between the germline ends. CDR3 size: 15 residues. CDR3 sequence: CASSALTGISYGYTF. The CDR3 DNA is TGTGCCAGCAGCGCACTCACAGGGATTAGCTATGGCTACACCTTC.

CDR3 protein: CASSVDRGDEKLFF. DNA of the CDR3: TGCGCCAGCAGCGTGGACAGGGGTGATGAAAAACTGTTTTTT. The chain joins TRBV5-1 to TRBJ1-4, with 9 bases aligning to TRBD1. The J segment lost 6 bases and the V segment lost 4 bases, leaving 4 bases of the junction unmatched. The germline CDR1 and CDR2 sequences are SGHRS and YFSETQ. CDR3 length: 14 amino acids.

This clone was seen once. This chain links TRBV6-4 with TRBJ2-1, with 13 bases matching TRBD2. This CDR3 region has 15 residues. J was trimmed by 5 bases and V by 3 bases; bases with no gene match: 1. The germline V gene encodes CDR1 MRHNA and CDR2 SNTAGT. This chain's CDR3 is CASSEGTSGNNEQFF. The CDR3 region has the DNA TGTGCCAGCAGTGAGGGGACTAGCGGGAACAATGAGCAGTTCTTC.

The rearrangement joins TRBV28 to TRBJ1-1, with TRBD1 identical over 9 bases. There are 17 residues in the CDR3. Germline lookup yields CDR1 MDHEN and CDR2 SYDVKM. Unmatched junction bases numbered 14, after V lost 5 bases and J lost 4 bases. The CDR3 loop reads CASSPFWGQGGGTEAFF. The DNA for the CDR3 is TGTGCCAGCAGTCCGTTTTGGGGACAGGGCGGGGGCACTGAAGCTTTCTTT. The full variable domain, its missing parts supplied by reference TRBV28 and TRBJ1-1, is DVKVTQSSRYLVKRTGEKVFLECVQDMDHENMFWYRQDPGLGLRLIYFSYDVKMKEKGDIPEGYSVSREKKERFSLILESASTNQTSMYLCASSPFWGQGGGTEAFFGQGTRLTVV.

The V gene is TRBV6-5, the J gene TRBJ1-3; possibly TRBD1 for D (5 bases). V lost 6 bases and J 1 base, leaving 13 bases between the germline ends. CDR1 is MNHEY, CDR2 SVGAGI, per germline. The CDR3 is made up of 15 amino acids. The CDR3 nucleotides are TGTGCCAGCAGAACTTCAGGGCCTTCTGGAAACACCATATATTTT. Amino acids: CASRTSGPSGNTIYF.

The chain links TRBV28 to TRBJ2-6, with D maybe TRBD1 (6 bases). The V and J ends lost 10 bases and 0 bases respectively, with 16 bases between them. The CDR3 is made up of 16 amino acids. Germline assignment: CDR1 MDHEN and CDR2 SYDVKM. CDR3 sequence reads: CATHGQSYSGANVLTF. DNA of the CDR3: TGTGCCACCCACGGACAGTCCTACTCTGGGGCCAACGTCCTGACTTTC. Looking up the rest from reference TRBV28 and TRBJ2-6 gives the full variable domain: DVKVTQSSRYLVKRTGEKVFLECVQDMDHENMFWYRQDPGLGLRLIYFSYDVKMKEKGDIPEGYSVSREKKERFSLILESASTNQTSMYLCATHGQSYSGANVLTFGAGSRLTVL.

The chain employs TRBV5-6 and TRBJ2-5; TRBD1 might be the D (5 bases). The CDR3 contains 16 residues. V was trimmed by 5 bases and J by 4 bases, leaving 21 bases between them. Germline lookup yields CDR1 SGHDT and CDR2 YYEEEE. The CDR3: CASRYQPQGGGETQYF. DNA for the CDR3: TGTGCCAGCAGATATCAACCCCAGGGTGGTGGAGAGACCCAGTACTTC.

CDR3 sequence: CAISDRGLHTIYF. The CDR3 nucleotides read TGTGCCATCAGTGATCGAGGGTTGCACACCATATATTTT. The J gene is TRBJ1-3, the V gene TRBV10-3; D unresolved. V lost 3 bases and J lost 8, with 11 bases in between. This CDR3 contains 13 residues. Germline V gene sequence: CDR1 ENHRY, CDR2 SYGVKD.